This TCR beta chain was identified in a study of cytomegalovirus exposure and HLA in healthy donors. Trimming took 4 bases from V and 6 from J; bases not matched to a gene: 13. The CDR3 consists of 16 residues. The germline V gene encodes CDR1 LNHDA and CDR2 SQIVND (reference sequence). In the PCR, 60 Vbeta and 13 Jbeta primers were used. Some clones are missing from TCRdb's copy, which holds only in-frame ones; the method was immunoSEQ multiplex PCR. The sample includes 50,000 to 70,000 clones, 75% to 85% seen only once; the top ten take less than 2%. The V and J genes are TRBV19 and TRBJ1-2, with 8 bases that match TRBD1. The origin of this receptor is a human donor in good health. Sequenced: PBMCs. The CDR3 is CASSTPRTGRRDGYTF. The CDR3 bases are TGTGCCAGTAGTACACCCCGGACAGGGAGGAGAGATGGCTACACCTTC.